These 7 T cell receptor beta chains originate from one sample sequenced in a study of T cells after yellow fever vaccination. TCRdb redid the calling of the 5' RACE reads with MiXCR, one entry per CDR3 protein. The data show around 67,000 distinct CDR3 sequences, approximately 6.5% seen once. Sample: CD8+ T cells sorted from PBMCs, taken about 5 days after the first yellow fever vaccination. These receptors were collected from a young man who received the YFV17D yellow fever vaccine.

This clonotype was seen more than once but under ten times. The chain joins TRBV27 to TRBJ2-7; unclear D gene. The V end was cut by 5 bases, the J end by 1 base, with 12 bases between. The CDR3 sequence is 14 residues long. Germline CDR1 and CDR2: MNHEY and SMNVEV (reference sequence). The CDR3 region is CASSPIGISYEQYV. The CDR3 nucleotides read TGTGCCAGCAGTCCTATTGGGATTTCCTACGAGCAGTACGTC.

This clonotype was counted ten times or more. The chain is built from TRBV6-5 and TRBJ2-3; D may correspond to TRBD1 or TRBD2 (6 bases each). V lost 0 bases and J 0 bases, leaving 10 bases between the germline ends. The CDR3 totals 16 residues. Per the germline V gene, CDR1 is MNHEY and CDR2 is SVGAGI. As DNA, the CDR3 is TGTGCCAGCAGTTACTCGACGGGGGCAAGCACAGATACGCAGTATTTT. Protein: CASSYSTGASTDTQYF.

This clonotype showed up many times. This chain joins TRBV4-2 and TRBJ2-1, with D possibly TRBD1 on 6 matching bases. V was trimmed by 4 bases and J by 6 bases, leaving 25 bases between them. Germline CDR1 is LGHNA and CDR2 is YNFKEQ. There are 18 residues in the CDR3. CDR3 loop: CASSPLTGPLGTVNEQFF. The CDR3 nucleotides are TGTGCCAGCAGCCCCCTGACAGGCCCCTTAGGTACGGTCAATGAGCAGTTCTTC.

This clonotype was seen just once. A read error may be the cause here, since a much bigger clone is one base away. The chain couples TRBV28 to TRBJ1-5; 8 positions agree with TRBD1. Germline V lookup: CDR1 MDHEN, CDR2 SYDVKM. This CDR3 contains 14 residues. CDR3 bases: TGTGCCAGCAGGGAGGACAGGGCCAATAAGCCCCAGCATTTT. Protein sequence: CASREDRANKPQHF.

Ten or more counts support this clonotype. This chain joins TRBV5-1 and TRBJ2-5, with 8 bases that match TRBD2. Germline CDR1 reads SGHRS; CDR2 reads YFSETQ. The trim removed 3 bases at V and 7 bases at J, leaving 14 bases unmatched. The CDR3 length is 16 residues. The CDR3: CASSSVVGLAAWTQYF. The CDR3 DNA reads TGCGCCAGCAGCTCGGTAGTTGGACTAGCAGCTTGGACCCAGTACTTC.

This clonotype showed up many times. V usage is TRBV15 and J usage is TRBJ2-3; TRBD1 aligns across 9 bases. V dropped 9 bases and J dropped 1; count of bases not matched to a gene: 8. The CDR3 has 15 residues. Germline assignment: CDR1 LNHNV and CDR2 YYDKDF (reference sequence). CDR3 protein: CATERQGEGTDTQYF. In DNA form, the CDR3 reads TGTGCCACAGAACGACAGGGGGAGGGCACAGATACGCAGTATTTT.

This clonotype was picked up a small number of times. V is TRBV7-9 and J is TRBJ1-1, with D unclear. This CDR3 is 15 amino acids long. Trimming shortened V by 2 bases and J by 0 bases, and 10 bases separated the two germline ends. Germline assignment: CDR1 SEHNR and CDR2 FQNEAQ (reference sequence). For the CDR3, the DNA is TGTGCCAGCAGCTTACTGGCAGGTATGAACACTGAAGCTTTCTTT. Translating gives CASSLLAGMNTEAFF.